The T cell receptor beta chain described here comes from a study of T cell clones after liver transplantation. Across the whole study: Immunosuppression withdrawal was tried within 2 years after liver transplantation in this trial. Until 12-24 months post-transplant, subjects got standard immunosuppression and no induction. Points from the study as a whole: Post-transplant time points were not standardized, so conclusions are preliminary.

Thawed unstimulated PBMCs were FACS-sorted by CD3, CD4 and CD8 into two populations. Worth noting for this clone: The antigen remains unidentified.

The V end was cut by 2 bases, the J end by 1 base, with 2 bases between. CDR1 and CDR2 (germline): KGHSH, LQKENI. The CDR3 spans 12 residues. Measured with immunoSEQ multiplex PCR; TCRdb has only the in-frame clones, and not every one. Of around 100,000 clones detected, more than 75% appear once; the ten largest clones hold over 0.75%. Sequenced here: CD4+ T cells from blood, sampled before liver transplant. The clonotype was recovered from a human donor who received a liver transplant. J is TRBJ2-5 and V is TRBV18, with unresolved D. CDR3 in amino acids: CASSPGQETQYF. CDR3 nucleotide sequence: TGTGCCAGCTCACCAGGCCAAGAGACCCAGTACTTC. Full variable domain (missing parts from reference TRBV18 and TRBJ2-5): NAGVMQNPRHLVRRRGQEARLRCSPMKGHSHVYWYRQLPEEGLKFMVYLQKENIIDESGMPKERFSAEFPKEGPSILRIQQVVRGDSAAYFCASSPGQETQYFGPGTRLLVL.